This is a list of T cell receptor beta chains from one sample in a study of radiotherapy plus CTLA-4 blockade in lung cancer. Measured with immunoSEQ multiplex PCR; TCRdb has only the in-frame clones, and not every one. The table includes about 31,000 clones, 60% to 75% detected once. Sequenced material: peripheral blood, taken from a patient treated with radiotherapy plus ipilimumab. The source of these receptors is a human donor with non-small cell lung cancer whose response to radiotherapy plus ipilimumab could not be evaluated. Each CDR3 is given with its conserved first and last residue. A D gene is named only where the DNA matches it firmly. Rows give clone size only sometimes, using once, few, many, or a class for an expanded clone.

D | length | J | size | V | DNA | CDR3
NA | 12 | TRBJ2-5 | NA | TRBV15 | TGTGCCACCAGCGGCCCACAAGAGACCCAGTACTTC | CATSGPQETQYF
NA | 13 | TRBJ1-6 | NA | TRBV6-1 | TGTGCCAGCAGTGAAGGGGAGAATTCACCCCTCCACTTT | CASSEGENSPLHF
TRBD2 | 15 | TRBJ2-1 | NA | TRBV9 | TGTGCCAGCAGCGACGGGAGGGGGAAGCAATATGAGCAGTTCTTC | CASSDGRGKQYEQFF
NA | 14 | TRBJ2-1 | NA | TRBV2 | TGTGCCAGCAGTGAGTGGGGGGGGCGGAATGAGCAGTTCTTC | CASSEWGGRNEQFF
NA | 16 | TRBJ1-1 | few | TRBV19 | TGTGCCAGTAGTATCAACAGGGTGGGGATGAACACTGAAGCTTTCTTT | CASSINRVGMNTEAFF
NA | 15 | TRBJ2-3 | NA | TRBV7-2 | TGTACCAGCAGCTTGAGTGGAGGGAAGGAAGATACGCAGTATTTT | CTSSLSGGKEDTQYF
NA | 13 | TRBJ1-2 | few | TRBV2 | TGTGCCAGCAGTAGACAGCCCAACTATGGCTACACCTTC | CASSRQPNYGYTF
NA | 13 | TRBJ1-4 | NA | TRBV30 | TGTGCCTGGACCTTTGGGACACTAGAAAAACTGTTTTTT | CAWTFGTLEKLFF
NA | 15 | TRBJ2-7 | once | TRBV9 | TGTGCCAGCAGCGTAGTGGGGACTTACGGAGACGAGCAGTACTTC | CASSVVGTYGDEQYF
TRBD2 | 15 | TRBJ2-1 | few | TRBV6-5 | TGTGCCAGCAGGAGAGGACTAGCGGGGGACAATGAGCAGTTCTTC | CASRRGLAGDNEQFF
TRBD1 | 15 | TRBJ1-4 | NA | TRBV28 | TGTGCCAGCAGTTCCCCACAGGGGGTCGGGGAAAAACTGTTTTTT | CASSSPQGVGEKLFF
NA | 14 | TRBJ1-2 | NA | TRBV7-2 | TGTGCCAGCAGCCCTGAGGGGGGGAACTATGGCTACACCTTC | CASSPEGGNYGYTF
NA | 13 | TRBJ2-7 | NA | TRBV28 | TGTGCCAGCAGCCCCGACAGGTCCTGGGAGCAGTACTTC | CASSPDRSWEQYF
TRBD2 | 14 | TRBJ2-4 | NA | TRBV10-3 | TGTGCCATCAGTGATCCGGGGAGGGAAAACATTCAGTACTTC | CAISDPGRENIQYF
NA | 15 | TRBJ2-3 | NA | TRBV5-6 | TGTGCCAGCAGCTTGGGTCAGGTCGGCACAGATACGCAGTATTTT | CASSLGQVGTDTQYF
NA | 14 | TRBJ1-4 | NA | TRBV29-1 | TGCAGCGTTGCTAGGGGGACGGAAGGTGGAAAACTGTTTTTT | CSVARGTEGGKLFF
NA | 14 | TRBJ1-3 | NA | TRBV7-2 | TGTGCCAGCAGCTTAGTTCGGGCTGGAAACACCATATATTTT | CASSLVRAGNTIYF
TRBD1 | 14 | TRBJ1-1 | once | TRBV18 | TGTGCCAGCTCACCCAAGACAGGGTACGCTGAAGCTTTCTTT | CASSPKTGYAEAFF
TRBD1 | 13 | TRBJ1-1 | few | TRBV6-1 | TGTGCCAGCAGAGACAGGGGTGACACTGAAGCTTTCTTT | CASRDRGDTEAFF
NA | 13 | TRBJ1-1 | NA | TRBV11-3 | TGTGCCAGCAGCTCCACAGGGTTCGCTGAAGCTTTCTTT | CASSSTGFAEAFF
NA | 15 | TRBJ1-5 | NA | TRBV2 | TGTGCCAGCAGTCGTAGTACGAGGGGGAATCAGCCCCAGCATTTT | CASSRSTRGNQPQHF
TRBD1 | 13 | TRBJ1-2 | medium-sized | TRBV19 | TGTGCCAGTACCCCGTGGCAGGGGGAAGGCTACACCTTC | CASTPWQGEGYTF
TRBD1 | 15 | TRBJ1-1 | NA | TRBV5-5 | TGTGCCAGCAGCTTAGGGACAGGGGAGAACACTGAAGCTTTCTTT | CASSLGTGENTEAFF
TRBD2 | 15 | TRBJ2-7 | NA | TRBV7-2 | TGTGCCAGCAGCCTAGGACTAGCGGGACCCTACGAGCAGTACTTC | CASSLGLAGPYEQYF
NA | 12 | TRBJ1-1 | few | TRBV28 | TGTGCCAGCAGTGGTCGGAGTTTTTTAGCTTTCTTT | CASSGRSFLAFF
NA | 13 | TRBJ2-3 | NA | TRBV6-1 | TGTGCCAGCAGAAAGGGACTCACAGATACGCAGTATTTT | CASRKGLTDTQYF
NA | 15 | TRBJ2-5 | NA | TRBV2 | TGTGCCAGCACCAGGGAATCGGGTTCGGTAGAGACCCAGTACTTC | CASTRESGSVETQYF
TRBD2 | 15 | TRBJ2-1 | few | TRBV5-1 | TGCGCCAGCAGTTCCGGGACTAGCGTCTACAATGAGCAGTTCTTC | CASSSGTSVYNEQFF
TRBD2 | 16 | TRBJ2-7 | NA | TRBV4-1 | TGTGCCAGCAGCCAAGGGGACAGACTAGCGGCCTACGAGCAGTACTTC | CASSQGDRLAAYEQYF
TRBD1 | 14 | TRBJ2-7 | NA | TRBV15 | TGTGCCACCAAGTCCGAGACAGGGTTCTACGAGCAGTACTTC | CATKSETGFYEQYF
TRBD2 | 15 | TRBJ2-1 | medium-sized | TRBV6-4 | TGTGCCAGCAGTCCACTAGCGGGATCAGGCAATGAGCAGTTCTTC | CASSPLAGSGNEQFF
NA | 15 | TRBJ1-1 | NA | TRBV7-2 | TGTGCCAGCAGCTCAGTACCGCCTCCTAACACTGAAGCTTTCTTT | CASSSVPPPNTEAFF
NA | 13 | TRBJ2-7 | NA | TRBV2 | TGTGCCAGCAGCACCTACGGAAGGGGCGAGCAGTACTTC | CASSTYGRGEQYF
TRBD1 | 14 | TRBJ1-3 | NA | TRBV30 | TGTGCCTGGAATCTACAGGGGCCCGGAAACACCATATATTTT | CAWNLQGPGNTIYF
NA | 15 | TRBJ2-5 | NA | TRBV21-1 | TGTGCCAGCAGCAAAACACAGGGGGCAAAAGAGACCCAGTACTTC | CASSKTQGAKETQYF
NA | 12 | TRBJ2-7 | NA | TRBV7-8 | TGTGCCAGCAGCCGACTAGCCTACGAGCAGTACTTC | CASSRLAYEQYF
NA | 13 | TRBJ2-7 | NA | TRBV2 | TGTGCCAGCAGTGAATGGGAGTCGGGCGAGCAGTACTTC | CASSEWESGEQYF
TRBD2 | 16 | TRBJ2-3 | NA | TRBV9 | TGTGCCAGCAGCGTAAGCGGGACTAGCGTGGGAGATACGCAGTATTTT | CASSVSGTSVGDTQYF
NA | 16 | TRBJ2-7 | NA | TRBV6-1 | TGTGCCAGCAGTGAAGTCGGAGGGTCCTCAAACTACGAGCAGTACTTC | CASSEVGGSSNYEQYF
NA | 15 | TRBJ2-5 | NA | TRBV30 | TGTGCCTGGACCTCCGGACTGGGAGCGAGGGAGACCCAGTACTTC | CAWTSGLGARETQYF
TRBD1 | 14 | TRBJ1-4 | few | TRBV5-4 | TGTGCCAGCAGGAAAGGGGGCCCTAATGAAAAACTGTTTTTT | CASRKGGPNEKLFF